This record concerns one T cell receptor beta chain sequence. This record comes from a study of blood T cell repertoires in COVID-19. Per the original data handling: Amplification with reference gene primers provided the estimates of nucleated cell counts. Sequencing used immunoSEQ multiplex PCR; TCRdb keeps in-frame clones, though not all of them. The V and J calls and the clone size are those of that table, but D and trimming were determined from the DNA. This table has more than 100,000 clones, 84% appearing once. V trimming: 4 bases; J trimming: 0 bases; junction bases outside the gene matches: 7. CDR3 length equals 16 residues. Germline CDR1 reads SGHDT; CDR2 reads YYEEEE. Enrollees, 18 to 89 years old, lived in 25 or so US areas. Participant reports of clinical history set cohort assignment.

The chain is built from TRBV5-6 and TRBJ2-4, with TRBD1 identical over 7 bases. The origin of this receptor is a woman in her twenties or thirties who had recovered from COVID-19. Sequences were obtained from PBMCs or T cells enriched from blood (not recorded which). The CDR3 sequence is CASSLEGQVAKNIQYF. The CDR3 DNA reads TGTGCCAGCAGCCTGGAAGGACAGGTAGCCAAAAACATTCAGTACTTC.